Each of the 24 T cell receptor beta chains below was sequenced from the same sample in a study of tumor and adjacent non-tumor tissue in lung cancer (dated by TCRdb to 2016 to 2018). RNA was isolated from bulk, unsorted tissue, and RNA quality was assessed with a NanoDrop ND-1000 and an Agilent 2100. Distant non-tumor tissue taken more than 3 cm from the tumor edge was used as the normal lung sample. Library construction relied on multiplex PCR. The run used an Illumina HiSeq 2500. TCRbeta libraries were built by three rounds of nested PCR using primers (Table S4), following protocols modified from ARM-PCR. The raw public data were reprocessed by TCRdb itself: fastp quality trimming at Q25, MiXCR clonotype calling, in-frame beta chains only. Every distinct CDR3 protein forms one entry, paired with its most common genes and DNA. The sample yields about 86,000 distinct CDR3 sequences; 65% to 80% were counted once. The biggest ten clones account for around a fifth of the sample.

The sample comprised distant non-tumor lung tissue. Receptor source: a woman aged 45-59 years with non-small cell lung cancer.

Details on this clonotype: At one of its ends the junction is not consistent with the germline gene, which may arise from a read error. CDR3: CANSFGDTQYF. CDR3 nucleotide sequence: TGTGCCAACAGCTTTGGGGATACGCAGTATTTT. The chain has TRBV7-8 and TRBJ2-3; D remains unclear. Germline V gene lookup returns CDR1 SGHVS and CDR2 FQNEAQ. This CDR3 has 11 amino acids. The variable domain in full, completed from reference TRBV7-8 and TRBJ2-3, reads GAGVSQSPRYKVAKRGQDVALRCDPISGHVSLFWYQQALGQGPEFLTYFQNEAQLDKSGLPSDRFFAERPEGSVSTLKIQRTQQEDSAVYLCANSFGDTQYFGPGTRLTVL.

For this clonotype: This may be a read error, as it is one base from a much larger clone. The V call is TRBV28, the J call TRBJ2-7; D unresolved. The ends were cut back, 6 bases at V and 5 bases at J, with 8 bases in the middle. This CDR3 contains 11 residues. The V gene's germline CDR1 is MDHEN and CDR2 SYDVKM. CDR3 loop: CASRILHEQYF. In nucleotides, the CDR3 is TGTGCCAGCAGGATATTACACGAGCAGTACTTC. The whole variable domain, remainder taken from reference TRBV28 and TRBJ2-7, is DVKVTQSSRYLVKRTGEKVFLECVQDMDHENMFWYRQDPGLGLRLIYFSYDVKMKEKGDIPEGYSVSREKKERFSLILESASTNQTSMYLCASRILHEQYFGPGTRLTVT.

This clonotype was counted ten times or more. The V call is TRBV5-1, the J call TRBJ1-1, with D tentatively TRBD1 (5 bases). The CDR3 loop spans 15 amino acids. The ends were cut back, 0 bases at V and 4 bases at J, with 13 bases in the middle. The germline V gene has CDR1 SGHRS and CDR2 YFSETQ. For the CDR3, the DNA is TGCGCCAGCAGCTTGGATGGCAGGGAGGGCACTGAAGCTTTCTTT. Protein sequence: CASSLDGREGTEAFF. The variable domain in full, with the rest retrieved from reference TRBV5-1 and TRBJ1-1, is KAGVTQTPRYLIKTRGQQVTLSCSPISGHRSVSWYQQTPGQGLQFLFEYFSETQRNKGNFPGRFSGRQFSNSRSEMNVSTLELGDSALYLCASSLDGREGTEAFFGQGTRLTVV.

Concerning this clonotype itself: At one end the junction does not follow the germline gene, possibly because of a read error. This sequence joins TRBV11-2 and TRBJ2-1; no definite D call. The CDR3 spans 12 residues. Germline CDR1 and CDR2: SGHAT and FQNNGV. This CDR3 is CARSLNEGEQLF. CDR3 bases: TGTGCCCGCAGCTTAAACGAAGGTGAGCAGTTATTC.

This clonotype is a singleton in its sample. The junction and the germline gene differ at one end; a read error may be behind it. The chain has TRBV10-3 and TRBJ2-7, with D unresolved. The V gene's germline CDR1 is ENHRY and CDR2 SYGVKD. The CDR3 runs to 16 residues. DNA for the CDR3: TGTGCCATCACTGAGTCTGTCCCCGCTGGAGCGTTTGAGCAGTACTTC. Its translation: CAITESVPAGAFEQYF.

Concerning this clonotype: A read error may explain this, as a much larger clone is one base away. CDR3 coding DNA: TGTGCCGGCAGCTTAAAAGGGACAGCCCCTTCTGGGGCCAACGTCCTGACTTTC. Translating gives CAGSLKGTAPSGANVLTF. This rearrangement joins TRBV7-3 to TRBJ2-6; 7 bases map to TRBD1. CDR1 is SGHTA, CDR2 FQGTGA, per germline. The CDR3 totals 18 residues.

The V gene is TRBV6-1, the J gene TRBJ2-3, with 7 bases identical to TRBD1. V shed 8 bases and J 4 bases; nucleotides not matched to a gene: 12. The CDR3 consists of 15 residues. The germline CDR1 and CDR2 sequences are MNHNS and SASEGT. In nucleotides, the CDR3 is TGTGCCAGCGGTCGACAGACAGGGATCGCAGATACGCAGTATTTT. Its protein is CASGRQTGIADTQYF.

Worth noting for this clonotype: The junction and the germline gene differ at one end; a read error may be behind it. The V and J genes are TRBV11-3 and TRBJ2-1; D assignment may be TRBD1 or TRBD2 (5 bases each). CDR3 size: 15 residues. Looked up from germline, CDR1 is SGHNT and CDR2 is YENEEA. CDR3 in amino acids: CASNLTGRSYNEQFF. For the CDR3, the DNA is TGTGCCAGCAACTTAACGGGACGATCTTACAATGAGCAGTTCTTC.

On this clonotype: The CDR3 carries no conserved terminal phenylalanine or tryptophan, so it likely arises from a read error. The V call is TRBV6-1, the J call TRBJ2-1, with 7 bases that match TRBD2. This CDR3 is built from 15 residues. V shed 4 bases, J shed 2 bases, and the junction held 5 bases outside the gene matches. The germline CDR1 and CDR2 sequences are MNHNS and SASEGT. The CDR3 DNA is TGTGCCAGCAGTGGCGGGAGAGCCCCCTACAATGAGCAGTTCTTG. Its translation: CASSGGRAPYNEQFL.

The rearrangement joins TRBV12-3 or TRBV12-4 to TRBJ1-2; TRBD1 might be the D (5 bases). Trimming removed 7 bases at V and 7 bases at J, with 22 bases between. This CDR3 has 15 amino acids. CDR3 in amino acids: CASTPLGGEESGYTF. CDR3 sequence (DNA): TGTGCCAGCACTCCCCTCGGGGGAGAGGAGTCTGGCTACACCTTC.

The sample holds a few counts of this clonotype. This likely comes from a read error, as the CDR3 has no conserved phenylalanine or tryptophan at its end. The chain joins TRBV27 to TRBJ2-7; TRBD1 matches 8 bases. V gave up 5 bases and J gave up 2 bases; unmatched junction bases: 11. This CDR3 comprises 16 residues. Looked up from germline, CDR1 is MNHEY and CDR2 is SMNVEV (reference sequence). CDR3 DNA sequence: TGTGCCAGCAGTCTCGGACAGGGAACCTTACCCTACGAGCAGTACTAC. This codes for CASSLGQGTLPYEQYY.

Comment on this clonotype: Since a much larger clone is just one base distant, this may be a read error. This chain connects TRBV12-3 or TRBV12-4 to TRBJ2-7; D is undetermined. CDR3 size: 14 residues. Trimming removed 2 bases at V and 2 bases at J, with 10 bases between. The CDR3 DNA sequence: TGTGCCAGCAGTTTATCGGCTAGGACCTACGAGCAGTACTTC. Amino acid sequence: CASSLSARTYEQYF.

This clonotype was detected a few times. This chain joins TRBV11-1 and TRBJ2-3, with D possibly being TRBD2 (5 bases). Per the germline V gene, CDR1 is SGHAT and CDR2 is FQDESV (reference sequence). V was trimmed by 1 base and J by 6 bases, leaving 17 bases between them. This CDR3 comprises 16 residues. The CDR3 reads CASSLGLGGLWDTQYF. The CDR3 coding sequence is TGTGCCAGCAGCTTAGGCCTTGGTGGACTCTGGGATACGCAGTATTTT.

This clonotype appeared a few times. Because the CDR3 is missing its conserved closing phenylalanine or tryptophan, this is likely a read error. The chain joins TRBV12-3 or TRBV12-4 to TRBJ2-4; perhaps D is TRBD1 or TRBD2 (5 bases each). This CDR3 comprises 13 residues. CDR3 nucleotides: TGTGTCAGCAGTTTTGGGGGTAAAAACATTCAGTACTAC. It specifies CVSSFGGKNIQYY.

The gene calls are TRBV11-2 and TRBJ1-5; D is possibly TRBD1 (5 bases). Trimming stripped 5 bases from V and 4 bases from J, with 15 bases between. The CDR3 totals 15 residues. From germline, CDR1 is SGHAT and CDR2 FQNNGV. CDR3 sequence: CASSLSCRENQPQHF. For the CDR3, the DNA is TGTGCCAGCAGCCTCTCCTGCAGGGAGAATCAGCCCCAGCATTTT.

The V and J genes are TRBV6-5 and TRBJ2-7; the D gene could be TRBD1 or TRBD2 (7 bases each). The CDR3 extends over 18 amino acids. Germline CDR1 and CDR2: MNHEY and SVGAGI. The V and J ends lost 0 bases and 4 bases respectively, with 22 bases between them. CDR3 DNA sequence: TGTGCCAGCAGTTACTCAAACAGGGGCCGGGGGGATGAATACGAGCAGTACTTC. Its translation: CASSYSNRGRGDEYEQYF.

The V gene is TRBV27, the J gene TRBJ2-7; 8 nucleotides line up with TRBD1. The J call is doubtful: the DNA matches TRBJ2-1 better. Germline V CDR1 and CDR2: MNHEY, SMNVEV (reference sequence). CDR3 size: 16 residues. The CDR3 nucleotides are TGTGCCAGCAATCTCGGACAGGGAACCTTACCCTACGAGCAGTTCTTC. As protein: CASNLGQGTLPYEQFF.

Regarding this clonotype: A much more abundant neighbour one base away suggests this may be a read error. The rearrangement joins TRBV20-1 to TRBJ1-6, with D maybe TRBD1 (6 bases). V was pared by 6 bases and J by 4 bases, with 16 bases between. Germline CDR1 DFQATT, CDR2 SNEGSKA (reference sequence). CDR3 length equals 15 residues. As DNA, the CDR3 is TGCAGTGCGGGGGCGGGCTTAGGGTATAATTCACCCCTCCACTTT. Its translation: CSAGAGLGYNSPLHF.

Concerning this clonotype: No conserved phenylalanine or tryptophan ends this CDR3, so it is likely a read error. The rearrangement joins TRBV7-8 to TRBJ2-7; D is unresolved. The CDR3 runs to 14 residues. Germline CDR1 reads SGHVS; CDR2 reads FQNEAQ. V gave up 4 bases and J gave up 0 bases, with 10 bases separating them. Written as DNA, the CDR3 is TGTGCCAGCAGCTGTTTTGATGCCTCCTACGAGCAGTACTTA. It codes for CASSCFDASYEQYL.

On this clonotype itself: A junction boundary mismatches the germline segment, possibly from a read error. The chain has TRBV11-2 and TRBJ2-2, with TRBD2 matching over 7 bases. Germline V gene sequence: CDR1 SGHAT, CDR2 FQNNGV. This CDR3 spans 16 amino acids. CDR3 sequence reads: CVSSLIGRSNTGELFF. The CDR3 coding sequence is TGTGTCAGCAGCCTCATCGGGAGGTCAAACACCGGGGAGCTGTTTTTT.

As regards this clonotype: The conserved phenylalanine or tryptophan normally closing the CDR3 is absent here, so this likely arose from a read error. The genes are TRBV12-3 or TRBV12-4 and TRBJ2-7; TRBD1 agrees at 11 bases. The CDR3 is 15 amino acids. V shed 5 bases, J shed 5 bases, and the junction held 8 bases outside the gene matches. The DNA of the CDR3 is TGTGCCAGCAGTGGAGGACAGGGGGCAATCCACGAGCAGTACTCC. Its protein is CASSGGQGAIHEQYS.

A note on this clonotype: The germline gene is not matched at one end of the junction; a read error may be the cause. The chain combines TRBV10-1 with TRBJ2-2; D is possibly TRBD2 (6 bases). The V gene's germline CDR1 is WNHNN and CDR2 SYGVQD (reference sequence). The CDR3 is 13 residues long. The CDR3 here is CTSRLGNIGELFF. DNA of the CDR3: TGCACCAGCCGACTAGGGAACATCGGGGAACTGTTTTTT.

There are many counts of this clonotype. DNA for the CDR3: TGTGCCAGCTGCCGGGGGATGGGAGAGACCCAGTACTTC. Translation gives CASCRGMGETQYF. The chain has TRBV6-1 and TRBJ2-5; TRBD2 might be the D (6 bases). The length of the CDR3 is 13 residues. V lost 8 bases and J 4 bases, leaving 14 bases between the germline ends. CDR1 is MNHNS, CDR2 SASEGT, per germline.

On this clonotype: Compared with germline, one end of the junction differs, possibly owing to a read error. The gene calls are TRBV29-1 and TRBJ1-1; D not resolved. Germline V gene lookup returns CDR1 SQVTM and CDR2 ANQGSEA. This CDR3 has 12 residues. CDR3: CSIVETGTEAFF. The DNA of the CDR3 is TGTAGCATCGTTGAGACGGGCACTGAAGCTTTCTTT.